Following are 17 T cell receptor beta chains from one sample sequenced in a study of blood T cells in healthy people across ages. The second PCR ran roughly 7 to 11 cycles with a sample-barcoded 5' primer and J-beta primers. Each CDR3 protein gets one entry after TCRdb re-called the 5' RACE reads with MiXCR. Of about 1.4 million distinct CDR3 sequences detected, approximately 63% appear once; the ten largest clones hold 5.5% to 8%. Sequences were obtained from blood. The origin of the receptors is a man aged 18 to 29 in good health.

The chain uses TRBV5-6 and TRBJ2-7, with D possibly being TRBD2 (5 bases). This CDR3 region has 15 residues. The V end lost 0 bases, the J end lost 0 bases, and 10 bases lay between the germline ends. From germline, CDR1 is SGHDT and CDR2 YYEEEE. The CDR3 reads CASSLAGILSYEQYF. CDR3 DNA sequence: TGTGCCAGCAGCTTGGCGGGGATCCTCTCCTACGAGCAGTACTTC. Using reference TRBV5-6 and TRBJ2-7 for the parts outside the CDR3, the full variable domain is DAGVTQSPTHLIKTRGQQVTLRCSPKSGHDTVSWYQQALGQGPQFIFQYYEEEERQRGNFPDRFSGHQFPNYSSELNVNALLLGDSALYLCASSLAGILSYEQYFGPGTRLTVT.

The V gene is TRBV20-1, the J gene TRBJ2-7; possibly TRBD2 for D (6 bases). CDR1 is DFQATT and CDR2 is SNEGSKA in the germline V gene (reference sequence). The CDR3 is made up of 13 amino acids. Trimming left V 4 bases short and J 6 bases short, with 16 bases between. The CDR3 nucleotides are TGCAGTGCTACGGGACTGCCGGGGGTCGAGCAGTACTTC. This encodes CSATGLPGVEQYF.

This sequence joins TRBV5-1 and TRBJ1-1; 8 nucleotides match TRBD1. Germline CDR1 reads SGHRS; CDR2 reads YFSETQ. The junction had 4 bases not matched to a gene; V was cut back by 4 bases and J by 2 bases. This CDR3 has 14 amino acids. This CDR3 reads CASSITGGNTEAFF. The CDR3 DNA sequence: TGCGCCAGCAGCATAACAGGGGGTAACACTGAAGCTTTCTTT.

The V and J genes are TRBV20-1 and TRBJ2-1, with 7 bases identical to TRBD2. The CDR3 length is 13 residues. Germline trimming cut 5 bases from V and 8 bases from J; bases unmatched to any gene: 9. In germline, CDR1 is DFQATT, CDR2 SNEGSKA (reference sequence). CDR3 amino acids: CSALRGGRDEQFF. CDR3 DNA: TGCAGTGCTTTGAGGGGAGGGCGGGATGAGCAGTTCTTC.

This chain uses TRBV27 with TRBJ1-2; D is undetermined. CDR3 length: 13 residues. With 3 bases removed from V and 5 bases from J, the gap between germline ends came to 10 bases. In germline, CDR1 is MNHEY, CDR2 SMNVEV (reference sequence). The DNA of the CDR3 is TGTGCCAGCAGTTTCGGGCCGACATATGGCTACACCTTC. It specifies CASSFGPTYGYTF.

This clonotype was seen a handful of times. This chain connects TRBV10-3 to TRBJ1-4; 7 bases map to TRBD1. The length of the CDR3 is 11 residues. CDR1 is ENHRY, CDR2 SYGVKD, per germline. The J segment lost 6 bases and the V segment lost 10 bases, leaving 2 bases of the junction unmatched. CDR3 in amino acids: CASGQDEKLFF. In DNA form, the CDR3 reads TGTGCCAGTGGACAGGATGAAAAACTGTTTTTT.

CDR3: CATSDRREDIQKADEQYF. The DNA for the CDR3 is TGTGCCACCAGCGACCGCCGGGAGGATATCCAAAAGGCAGACGAGCAGTACTTC. The chain joins TRBV15 to TRBJ2-7; 7 nucleotides line up with TRBD2. CDR1 and CDR2 from the germline V gene are LNHNV and YYDKDF (reference sequence). The ends lost 5 bases at V and 5 bases at J; junction bases unmatched: 21. This CDR3 comprises 18 residues.

The rearrangement links TRBV19 to TRBJ2-5; the match to TRBD2 covers 11 bases. This CDR3 has 16 amino acids. V lost 5 bases and J lost 2; bases outside the gene matches: 7. Germline V CDR1 and CDR2: LNHDA, SQIVND (reference sequence). The chain's CDR3 is CASSSSSGRPQETQYF. The CDR3 bases are TGTGCCAGTAGTTCGTCTAGCGGGAGGCCTCAAGAGACCCAGTACTTC. The entire variable domain, with the rest obtained from reference TRBV19 and TRBJ2-5, is as follows: DGGITQSPKYLFRKEGQNVTLSCEQNLNHDAMYWYRQDPGQGLRLIYYSQIVNDFQKGDIAEGYSVSREKKESFPLTVTSAQKNPTAFYLCASSSSSGRPQETQYFGPGTRLLVL.

This clonotype was seen a handful of times. The rearrangement links TRBV20-1 to TRBJ2-1; 10 nucleotides match TRBD2. Looked up from germline, CDR1 is DFQATT and CDR2 is SNEGSKA (reference sequence). The CDR3 runs 16 residues. J lost 11 bases, V lost 1 base, and 14 bases had no gene match. The CDR3 here is CSARGKGTSALRQQFF. DNA of the CDR3: TGCAGTGCTAGAGGGAAAGGGACTAGCGCTCTTCGCCAGCAGTTCTTC.

The chain recombines TRBV6-6 with TRBJ2-5; 10 bases match TRBD2. Germline assignment: CDR1 MNHNY and CDR2 SVGAGI (reference sequence). With V trimmed by 4 bases and J by 5 bases, 10 bases remained unmatched. The CDR3 totals 16 residues. As DNA, the CDR3 is TGTGCCAGCAGTTGCCGAAGCGGGAGGGTAGGGGAGACCCAGTACTTC. It specifies CASSCRSGRVGETQYF.

The genes are TRBV12-5 and TRBJ2-5; D possibly corresponds to TRBD2 (6 bases). Germline V gene data show CDR1 as LGHNT and CDR2 as FRNRAP. The CDR3 is 13 amino acids. The V and J ends lost 6 bases and 5 bases respectively, with 13 bases between them. CDR3 sequence reads: CASGITAGETQYF. As DNA, the CDR3 is TGTGCTAGTGGGATAACAGCGGGCGAGACCCAGTACTTC.

The chain carries TRBV20-1 and TRBJ2-7; tentatively, D is TRBD1 (5 bases). Between the trimmed V and J ends, which lost 0 bases and 4 bases, there was a span of 13 bases. This CDR3 spans 14 amino acids. Germline assignment: CDR1 DFQATT and CDR2 SNEGSKA (reference sequence). CDR3 in DNA: TGCAGTGCTAGAGATCTCAGACAGCCTTACGAGCAGTACTTC. It specifies CSARDLRQPYEQYF.

DNA of the CDR3: TGTGCCTGGAGTGTACCGGGAGGAGAGACCCAGTACTTC. Protein: CAWSVPGGETQYF. The chain combines TRBV30 with TRBJ2-5; 7 bases align to TRBD2. CDR3 length equals 13 residues. V was clipped by 0 bases and J by 4 bases; unmatched bases: 2. Germline-derived CDR1 and CDR2 are GTSNPN and SVGIG (reference sequence). The entire variable domain, with the rest obtained from reference TRBV30 and TRBJ2-5, is as follows: SQTIHQWPATLVQPVGSPLSLECTVEGTSNPNLYWYRQAAGRGLQLLFYSVGIGQISSEVPQNLSASRPQDRQFILSSKKLLLSDSGFYLCAWSVPGGETQYFGPGTRLLVL.

The chain combines TRBV12-5 with TRBJ2-3, with 8 bases lining up with TRBD2. The CDR3 loop spans 17 amino acids. Germline V gives CDR1 LGHNT, CDR2 FRNRAP. With 2 bases clipped from V and 2 bases from J, the junction kept 9 bases outside the gene matches. Written as DNA, the CDR3 is TGTGCTAGTGGTTTGCCGACCGGGACTAGGTACACAGATACGCAGTATTTT. It is translated as CASGLPTGTRYTDTQYF.

This CDR3 is CASSLEGPGLAGMKNEQFF. The CDR3 region has the DNA TGCGCCAGCAGCTTGGAGGGGCCGGGACTAGCGGGGATGAAGAATGAGCAGTTCTTC. The V and J genes are TRBV5-1 and TRBJ2-1, with 13 bases aligning to TRBD2. V dropped 0 bases and J dropped 7; count of bases not matched to a gene: 13. Germline V gene data show CDR1 as SGHRS and CDR2 as YFSETQ. This CDR3 is 19 amino acids long.

This sequence joins TRBV5-1 and TRBJ2-5; D ambiguous. Germline V gives CDR1 SGHRS, CDR2 YFSETQ. The V end lost 0 bases, the J end lost 2 bases, and 8 bases lay between the germline ends. The CDR3 length is 14 residues. In DNA form, the CDR3 reads TGCGCCAGCAGCTTGGGACGACAACAAGAGACCCAGTACTTC. It encodes CASSLGRQQETQYF.

The rearrangement joins TRBV29-1 to TRBJ2-7; D is perhaps TRBD1 or TRBD2 (6 bases each). V shed 3 bases and J shed 7 bases, with 13 bases lying between them. The CDR3 loop spans 12 amino acids. The germline CDR1 and CDR2 sequences are SQVTM and ANQGSEA. CDR3 sequence: CSVEETGREQYF. CDR3 DNA: TGCAGCGTTGAGGAAACAGGGAGGGAGCAGTACTTC.